These 27 T cell receptor beta chains came from one sample sequenced in a study of cytomegalovirus exposure and HLA in healthy donors. The assay was immunoSEQ multiplex PCR, and TCRdb's table has in-frame clones only and misses some. The repertoire holds 150,000 to 200,000 clones, with approximately 87% as singletons. The sequenced sample consisted of PBMCs. All receptors derive from a woman under 40 in good health and CMV-seronegative.

The chain employs TRBV2 and TRBJ1-2; 8 bases line up with TRBD1. With V trimmed by 5 bases and J by 2 bases, 4 bases remained unmatched. CDR3 size: 14 residues. Germline CDR1 and CDR2: SNHLY and FYNNEI. Written as DNA, the CDR3 is TGTGCCAGCAGTTGGACAGGGTGGAACTATGGCTACACCTTC. It is translated as CASSWTGWNYGYTF.

The table lists this clone with a count of one. V usage is TRBV5-1 and J usage is TRBJ1-6; TRBD1 aligns across 7 bases. Germline V gives CDR1 SGHRS, CDR2 YFSETQ. This CDR3 is built from 13 residues. J gave up 9 bases and V 5 bases, and 5 bases lay outside the gene matches. CDR3 coding DNA: TGCGCCAGCAGAGAGGGGGCGGGTTCACCCCTCCACTTT. As protein: CASREGAGSPLHF.

V is TRBV6-5 and J is TRBJ1-2; TRBD1 agrees at 8 bases. The CDR3 contains 15 residues. The V gene end was trimmed by 5 bases and the J gene end by 2 bases; junction bases not matched to a gene: 7. Germline V gene sequence: CDR1 MNHEY, CDR2 SVGAGI. CDR3 region: CASSTPDRGNYGYTF. DNA for the CDR3: TGTGCCAGCAGTACCCCCGACAGGGGAAACTATGGCTACACCTTC.

The chain combines TRBV9 with TRBJ2-7; TRBD2 matches at 8 bases. Germline CDR1 SGDLS, CDR2 YYNGEE. This CDR3 has 15 amino acids. J lost 3 bases, V lost 0 bases, and 5 bases had no gene match. This CDR3 is CASSVGGGPNYEQYF. As DNA, the CDR3 is TGTGCCAGCAGCGTAGGCGGGGGGCCCAACTACGAGCAGTACTTC.

This clone was picked up a small number of times. V and J are TRBV5-1 and TRBJ1-2; 7 positions match TRBD1. V gave up 7 bases and J gave up 8 bases; unmatched junction bases: 11. The germline CDR1 and CDR2 sequences are SGHRS and YFSETQ. This CDR3 contains 13 residues. The CDR3 DNA reads as TGCGCCAGCGGCCCGGGAGGGGGCCAAGGCTACACCTTC. Translating it yields CASGPGGGQGYTF.

The chain joins TRBV5-1 to TRBJ2-1; 11 nucleotides line up with TRBD2. The CDR3 has 17 amino acids. With V trimmed by 2 bases and J by 0 bases, 4 bases remained unmatched. Germline V CDR1 and CDR2: SGHRS, YFSETQ. The CDR3 region has the DNA TGCGCCAGCAGCTTCCGGACTAGCGGGCACTCCTACAATGAGCAGTTCTTC. Its protein product is CASSFRTSGHSYNEQFF. The full variable domain, completed using reference TRBV5-1 and TRBJ2-1, is KAGVTQTPRYLIKTRGQQVTLSCSPISGHRSVSWYQQTPGQGLQFLFEYFSETQRNKGNFPGRFSGRQFSNSRSEMNVSTLELGDSALYLCASSFRTSGHSYNEQFFGPGTRLTVL.

The count of this clone is one. The J gene is TRBJ2-5, the V gene TRBV5-1, with 8 bases fitting TRBD1. CDR3 size: 14 residues. The J segment lost 4 bases and the V segment lost 3 bases, leaving 5 bases of the junction unmatched. Germline V gene lookup returns CDR1 SGHRS and CDR2 YFSETQ. CDR3 sequence (DNA): TGCGCCAGCAGCTCGGGACAGGTATTAGAGACCCAGTACTTC. It encodes CASSSGQVLETQYF.

The V call is TRBV30, the J call TRBJ2-5, with a weak D call TRBD1 (7 bases). This CDR3 spans 14 amino acids. Germline V gene sequence: CDR1 GTSNPN, CDR2 SVGIG (reference sequence). The V end lost 1 base, the J end lost 5 bases, and 14 bases lay between the germline ends. The CDR3 protein is CAWSGGRGVETQYF. The CDR3 DNA sequence: TGTGCCTGGAGTGGTGGCAGGGGGGTTGAGACCCAGTACTTC.

The J gene is TRBJ2-5, the V gene TRBV5-1; D might be TRBD2 (5 bases). Germline V lookup: CDR1 SGHRS, CDR2 YFSETQ. This CDR3 contains 13 residues. With 4 bases removed from V and 2 bases from J, the gap between germline ends came to 9 bases. CDR3 DNA: TGCGCCAGCAGCAGCGGACCTCAAGAGACCCAGTACTTC. Protein product: CASSSGPQETQYF. Together with reference TRBV5-1 and TRBJ2-5, the CDR3 gives the full variable domain: KAGVTQTPRYLIKTRGQQVTLSCSPISGHRSVSWYQQTPGQGLQFLFEYFSETQRNKGNFPGRFSGRQFSNSRSEMNVSTLELGDSALYLCASSSGPQETQYFGPGTRLLVL.

The V and J genes are TRBV5-4 and TRBJ1-1; 8 nucleotides match TRBD1. Trimming at V came to 4 bases and at J to 1 base, leaving 6 bases not matched to a gene. This CDR3 region has 15 residues. The germline V gene encodes CDR1 SGHNT and CDR2 YYREEE (reference sequence). The CDR3 protein is CASSNQGTGNTEAFF. DNA of the CDR3: TGTGCCAGCAGCAACCAAGGGACAGGGAACACTGAAGCTTTCTTT. The whole variable domain, remainder taken from reference TRBV5-4 and TRBJ1-1, is ETGVTQSPTHLIKTRGQQVTLRCSSQSGHNTVSWYQQALGQGPQFIFQYYREEENGRGNFPPRFSGLQFPNYSSELNVNALELDDSALYLCASSNQGTGNTEAFFGQGTRLTVV.

The genes are TRBV27 and TRBJ1-2, with 8 bases identical to TRBD1. The junction had 11 bases not matched to a gene; V was cut back by 3 bases and J by 8 bases. The CDR3 extends over 15 amino acids. CDR1 and CDR2 (germline): MNHEY, SMNVEV (reference sequence). CDR3 sequence (DNA): TGTGCCAGCAGTTTCAACCCTACAGGGGGAGGGGGCTACACCTTC. Translating it yields CASSFNPTGGGGYTF.

The rearrangement uses TRBV6-5 and TRBJ2-7, with D possibly matching TRBD1 (6 bases). This CDR3 region has 13 residues. V shed 0 bases and J shed 4 bases, with 7 bases lying between them. Germline CDR1 MNHEY, CDR2 SVGAGI. The DNA for the CDR3 is TGTGCCAGCAGTTACTCGGGGGCATACGAGCAGTACTTC. Translation: CASSYSGAYEQYF.

V gene TRBV6-1 combines with J gene TRBJ1-2, with 9 positions matching TRBD1. V trimming: 5 bases; J trimming: 4 bases; junction bases outside the gene matches: 8. CDR1 and CDR2 (germline): MNHNS, SASEGT. CDR3 length: 15 residues. CDR3 sequence: CASSHGTGTSYGYTF. Written as DNA, the CDR3 is TGTGCCAGCAGTCACGGGACAGGGACGTCCTATGGCTACACCTTC.

The V and J genes are TRBV19 and TRBJ2-3, with TRBD1 matching over 8 bases. Germline V gives CDR1 LNHDA, CDR2 SQIVND (reference sequence). The CDR3 spans 13 residues. Losses at the gene ends were 10 bases for V and 3 bases for J; bases not matched to a gene: 6. The CDR3: CATRDRITDTQYF. Written as DNA, the CDR3 is TGTGCCACGAGGGACAGGATAACAGATACGCAGTATTTT.

This chain links TRBV7-9 with TRBJ2-1; TRBD2 matches at 16 bases. CDR1 is SEHNR, CDR2 FQNEAQ, per germline (reference sequence). The CDR3 has 15 residues. V shed 5 bases and J 11 bases; nucleotides not matched to a gene: 6. The CDR3 loop reads CASSQGTSGGGKQFF. The CDR3, as DNA: TGTGCCAGCAGCCAAGGGACTAGCGGGGGGGGGAAGCAGTTCTTC.

The chain is built from TRBV29-1 and TRBJ2-7, with 7 nucleotides matching TRBD1. Germline-derived CDR1 and CDR2 are SQVTM and ANQGSEA. V dropped 6 bases and J dropped 4; count of bases not matched to a gene: 15. This CDR3 comprises 15 residues. CDR3 sequence reads: CSVGVTRDRTYEQYF. The CDR3 DNA reads TGCAGCGTAGGAGTAACCCGGGACAGAACTTACGAGCAGTACTTC.

The chain employs TRBV2 and TRBJ2-1; possibly TRBD2 for D (6 bases). The germline V gene has CDR1 SNHLY and CDR2 FYNNEI. The CDR3 runs to 13 residues. V was trimmed by 4 bases and J by 5 bases, leaving 9 bases between them. For the CDR3, the DNA is TGTGCCAGCAGTGGAGGGAGGCACAATGAGCAGTTCTTC. This encodes CASSGGRHNEQFF.

V is TRBV9 and J is TRBJ2-1, with 8 bases identical to TRBD2. Germline CDR1 reads SGDLS; CDR2 reads YYNGEE. The CDR3 length is 16 residues. V dropped 4 bases and J dropped 5; count of bases not matched to a gene: 11. The CDR3 loop is CASSSRGGGVNNEQFF. For the CDR3, the DNA is TGTGCCAGCAGCTCCCGGGGGGGCGGGGTAAACAATGAGCAGTTCTTC.

This clone was seen more than once but under ten times. The chain links TRBV29-1 to TRBJ1-2; 9 positions agree with TRBD1. The CDR3 has 13 residues. Trimming cost V 7 bases and J 4 bases; bases outside gene matches: 7. The V gene's germline CDR1 is SQVTM and CDR2 ANQGSEA. CDR3 residues: CSGYRGLIYGYTF. The CDR3 DNA sequence: TGCAGCGGCTACAGGGGGCTAATCTATGGCTACACCTTC.

This clone was seen once. The rearrangement links TRBV5-4 to TRBJ1-1; 7 positions agree with TRBD1. Unmatched junction bases numbered 7, after V lost 4 bases and J lost 7 bases. The CDR3 runs to 13 residues. Germline CDR1 SGHNT, CDR2 YYREEE (reference sequence). CDR3 bases: TGTGCCAGCAGCCGGGACAGATTTTTTGAAGCTTTCTTT. Translating gives CASSRDRFFEAFF. The whole variable domain, remainder taken from reference TRBV5-4 and TRBJ1-1, is ETGVTQSPTHLIKTRGQQVTLRCSSQSGHNTVSWYQQALGQGPQFIFQYYREEENGRGNFPPRFSGLQFPNYSSELNVNALELDDSALYLCASSRDRFFEAFFGQGTRLTVV.

This clone appeared once. The chain combines TRBV9 with TRBJ1-3; weak D call: TRBD1 (5 bases). The CDR3 has 13 amino acids. Germline CDR1 reads SGDLS; CDR2 reads YYNGEE. V dropped 7 bases and J dropped 4 bases, with 12 bases sitting between them. The chain's CDR3 is CASSDRWGNTIYF. The CDR3 coding sequence is TGTGCCAGCTCCGACAGATGGGGAAACACCATATATTTT.

The rearrangement uses TRBV28 and TRBJ1-2; D call uncertain. V lost 7 bases, J lost 6 bases, and 15 bases lay in between. Germline V gene lookup returns CDR1 MDHEN and CDR2 SYDVKM. This CDR3 has 13 residues. The DNA of the CDR3 is TGTGCCAGCAAGAGGGCGCGATCTCATGGCTACACCTTC. Encoded protein: CASKRARSHGYTF.

This clone has more than one count but fewer than ten. The chain has TRBV5-8 and TRBJ2-3; 8 bases agree with TRBD2. V lost 0 bases to trimming and J lost 1 base; unmatched junction nucleotides: 4. The germline CDR1 and CDR2 sequences are SGHTS and YDEGEE. The CDR3 runs 16 residues. CDR3 DNA: TGTGCCAGCAGCTTGGGTAGCGGGGCAGGCACAGATACGCAGTATTTT. It yields the protein CASSLGSGAGTDTQYF.

The CDR3 region has the DNA TGTGCCAGCAGCGAGACAGGGGGAACGGACACTGAAGCTTTCTTT. This gives the protein CASSETGGTDTEAFF. This chain links TRBV13 with TRBJ1-1; 9 bases map to TRBD1. This CDR3 is built from 15 residues. The junction had 7 bases not matched to a gene; V was cut back by 5 bases and J by 3 bases. Germline values: CDR1 PRHDT, CDR2 FYEKMQ (reference sequence).

The V gene is TRBV5-1, the J gene TRBJ2-7, with TRBD1 matching 10 bases. After removal of 0 bases from V and 1 base from J, the junction contained 4 bases not matched to a gene. Germline assignment: CDR1 SGHRS and CDR2 YFSETQ. The CDR3 is 16 residues long. The CDR3 spells CASSLAGTGESYEQYF. CDR3 DNA sequence: TGCGCCAGCAGCTTGGCCGGGACAGGGGAATCCTACGAGCAGTACTTC.

CDR3 sequence: CASSTTDMNTEAFF. CDR3 DNA: TGTGCCAGCAGTACGACAGATATGAACACTGAAGCTTTCTTT. The V call is TRBV27, the J call TRBJ1-1, with D maybe TRBD1 (5 bases). Germline CDR1 and CDR2: MNHEY and SMNVEV (reference sequence). CDR3 length equals 14 residues. V was trimmed by 5 bases and J by 0 bases, leaving 10 bases between them.

The V gene is TRBV7-2, the J gene TRBJ1-3, with unresolved D. Trimming cost V 5 bases and J 0 bases, with 17 bases left between them. Germline CDR1 reads SGHTA; CDR2 reads FQGNSA. This CDR3 spans 17 amino acids. The CDR3 nucleotides read TGTGCCAGCAGCCAGACTAGGGCTCAGCTCTCTGGAAACACCATATATTTT. Encoded protein: CASSQTRAQLSGNTIYF.